This T cell receptor (beta chain) derives from a study of glioma-infiltrating T cells. The iRepertoire nested amplicon-rescue multiplex PCR amplified TCR alpha and beta CDR3s from RNA. For one-step reverse transcription and amplification, roughly 85-450 ng of tissue mRNA or PBMC total RNA was used. TCRdb analysed the multiplex PCR reads with MiXCR anew, one entry per CDR3 protein. The sample shows 150,000 to 200,000 distinct CDR3 sequences, around 40% of them seen only once. In its sample, this clonotype was seen many times. Its target is unknown. Overall study findings and caveats: Tissue-blood divergence was below expectation in non-neoplastic patients, above in gliomas. Only very few CDR3 sequences appeared in both tissue and blood.

J was trimmed by 8 bases and V by 0 bases; bases with no gene match: 10. Germline V gives CDR1 MGHRA, CDR2 YSYEKL. The CDR3 is 16 amino acids. The sequenced material came from glioma tissue, nonneoplastic brain tissue, or PBMCs (not recorded which). The TCR comes from a human donor with low-grade glioma or glioblastoma, undergoing nonglioma brain surgery, or in good health (not recorded which). The chain recombines TRBV4-1 with TRBJ2-1, with TRBD1 matching over 7 bases. In DNA form, the CDR3 reads TGCGCCAGCAGCCAAGATCAACTAGTAGGGGGCGATGAGCAGTTCTTC. This encodes CASSQDQLVGGDEQFF.